The rows below give T cell receptor beta chains drawn from one sample of a study of blood T cell repertoires in COVID-19. The repertoire was sequenced with immunoSEQ multiplex PCR; TCRdb's copy has only in-frame clones and lacks some. This repertoire shows tens of thousands of clones, roughly 86% found once; its top ten account for just under 7.5%. Sequenced input: peripheral blood. These TCRs come from a man between 65 and 85 years old with acute or convalescent COVID-19. Both conserved end residues are part of each CDR3. The order of the fields is V gene, J gene, CDR3 protein.

V gene: TRBV27
J gene: TRBJ2-1
CDR3 protein: CASSLSTLRYNEQFF

V gene: TRBV9
J gene: TRBJ2-7
CDR3 protein: CASSVGGDSYEQYF

V gene: TRBV6-2/TRBV6-3
J gene: TRBJ2-4
CDR3 protein: CASSSGVQYF

V gene: TRBV9
J gene: TRBJ1-2
CDR3 protein: CASSVDREGFGYTF

V gene: TRBV28
J gene: TRBJ2-1
CDR3 protein: CASSPLAEIHNEQFF

V gene: TRBV7-9
J gene: TRBJ2-5
CDR3 protein: CASSLRFGRGVIETQYF

V gene: TRBV20-1
J gene: TRBJ1-4
CDR3 protein: CSLGVSEKLFF

V gene: TRBV5-4
J gene: TRBJ2-1
CDR3 protein: CASSSDWGVYNEQFF

V gene: TRBV28
J gene: TRBJ2-2
CDR3 protein: CASSPPGRTTGELFF

V gene: TRBV4-3
J gene: TRBJ1-2
CDR3 protein: CASSQAGTRVFGYTF

V gene: TRBV5-1
J gene: TRBJ2-1
CDR3 protein: CASSLDTVIINEQFF

V gene: TRBV7-2
J gene: TRBJ2-7
CDR3 protein: CASSLDRAYEQYF

V gene: TRBV18
J gene: TRBJ1-2
CDR3 protein: CASSPQDYGYTF

V gene: TRBV5-6
J gene: TRBJ1-1
CDR3 protein: CASSTPGQGTEAFF

V gene: TRBV6-2/TRBV6-3
J gene: TRBJ2-7
CDR3 protein: CASSYLRGFRYEQYF

V gene: TRBV27
J gene: TRBJ2-1
CDR3 protein: CASSLRSHPYNEQFF

V gene: TRBV7-2
J gene: TRBJ2-1
CDR3 protein: CASSFRGGYNEQFF

V gene: TRBV18
J gene: TRBJ1-6
CDR3 protein: CASSPQGVLNSPLHF

V gene: TRBV19
J gene: TRBJ2-3
CDR3 protein: CASSIGGTQYF

V gene: TRBV28
J gene: TRBJ1-2
CDR3 protein: CASGSGDRGHGGYTF

V gene: TRBV3-1/TRBV3-2
J gene: TRBJ2-5
CDR3 protein: CASSPGVRETQYF

V gene: TRBV19
J gene: TRBJ1-4
CDR3 protein: CASSIGQSNEKLFF

V gene: TRBV7-9
J gene: TRBJ2-7
CDR3 protein: CASSSGQGNYEQYF

V gene: TRBV19
J gene: TRBJ1-4
CDR3 protein: CASSSRQKTTNEKLFF

V gene: TRBV7-2
J gene: TRBJ2-2
CDR3 protein: CASSPRGGILGELFF

V gene: TRBV6-4
J gene: TRBJ2-1
CDR3 protein: CASSDGGGEYNEQFF

V gene: TRBV19
J gene: TRBJ2-2
CDR3 protein: CASSSTSGVYTGELFF

V gene: TRBV30
J gene: TRBJ1-6
CDR3 protein: CAWSVVAGGASYNSPLHF

V gene: TRBV18
J gene: TRBJ2-3
CDR3 protein: CASSPDVTGSRTDTQYF

V gene: TRBV7-2
J gene: TRBJ2-2
CDR3 protein: CASSLASSGVGELFF

V gene: TRBV4-3
J gene: TRBJ2-7
CDR3 protein: CASSQDTASGVYEQYF

V gene: TRBV10-3
J gene: TRBJ2-5
CDR3 protein: CAISESRETQYF

V gene: TRBV5-4
J gene: TRBJ2-1
CDR3 protein: CASSFSPTSGSGVGKEFF

V gene: TRBV6-6
J gene: TRBJ1-4
CDR3 protein: CASSAGTVNEKLFF